Below, 16 T cell receptor beta chains from the same sample are listed, as sequenced in a study of cytomegalovirus exposure and HLA in healthy donors. Generated by immunoSEQ multiplex PCR, the TCRdb table keeps only in-frame clones and is missing some. The sample holds approximately 270,000 clones, around 91% seen once. Sequencing input: PBMCs. The receptors shown here come from a woman under 30 in good health and CMV-seronegative.

This clone was recorded a few times. CDR3 sequence (DNA): TGCGCCAGCAGTGCAACTAGCGATTACAATGAGCAGTTCTTC. It is translated as CASSATSDYNEQFF. The chain combines TRBV10-1 with TRBJ2-1; 7 bases line up with TRBD2. Trimming took 4 bases from V and 4 from J; bases not matched to a gene: 4. Germline CDR1 reads WNHNN; CDR2 reads SYGVQD (reference sequence). The CDR3 has 14 residues.

The chain employs TRBV7-6 and TRBJ2-2; 9 bases fit TRBD2. The CDR3 is 15 amino acids. CDR1 SGHVS and CDR2 FNYEAQ come from the germline V gene. V lost 3 bases and J lost 1; bases outside the gene matches: 0. The CDR3 DNA reads as TGTGCCAGCAGCTTGCGGGGGGGGAACACCGGGGAGCTGTTTTTT. Translating it yields CASSLRGGNTGELFF.

This chain uses TRBV7-2 with TRBJ2-1; D ambiguous. The CDR3 has 13 residues. The germline V and J ends were trimmed by 1 base and 4 bases, with 5 bases remaining between them. CDR1 is SGHTA and CDR2 is FQGNSA in the germline V gene. For the CDR3, the DNA is TGTGCCAGCAGCTTAGAGAGGTACAATGAGCAGTTCTTC. Translating gives CASSLERYNEQFF.

This chain uses TRBV10-2 with TRBJ1-4; 9 nucleotides line up with TRBD1. Germline trimming cut 0 bases from V and 8 bases from J; bases unmatched to any gene: 4. Germline CDR1 reads WSHSY; CDR2 reads SAAADI. The CDR3 runs 15 residues. The DNA of the CDR3 is TGCGCCAGCAGTGAGTCGGGAACAGGGGGCGAAAAACTGTTTTTT. As protein: CASSESGTGGEKLFF.

This chain links TRBV28 with TRBJ2-1, with unresolved D. The CDR3 contains 13 residues. V was cut by 6 bases and J by 3 bases, with 9 bases left in between. Germline V gene sequence: CDR1 MDHEN, CDR2 SYDVKM. The CDR3 sequence: CASSLGVYNEQFF. For the CDR3, the DNA is TGTGCCAGCAGCCTGGGCGTCTACAATGAGCAGTTCTTC.

This clone has only one observation. This chain joins TRBV5-1 and TRBJ1-6, with D tentatively TRBD1 (6 bases). The germline V and J ends were trimmed by 0 bases and 6 bases, with 10 bases remaining between them. CDR3 length: 15 residues. The V gene's germline CDR1 is SGHRS and CDR2 YFSETQ. CDR3 coding DNA: TGCGCCAGCAGCTTGGACGGGGGGCCTAATTCACCCCTCCACTTT. It specifies CASSLDGGPNSPLHF.

This rearrangement joins TRBV6-5 to TRBJ1-2; D not certain. Deletions cut 0 bases from V and 4 bases from J, with 9 bases between. Germline loops: CDR1 MNHEY, CDR2 SVGAGI. The CDR3 spans 14 residues. As DNA, the CDR3 is TGTGCCAGCAGTTACTCCACCAGAAGCTATGGCTACACCTTC. The encoded protein is CASSYSTRSYGYTF.

The V gene is TRBV13, the J gene TRBJ2-3; maybe TRBD2 (6 bases). Trimming took off 1 base at V and 3 bases at J, with 20 bases between the two ends. The CDR3 consists of 18 residues. Germline CDR1 and CDR2: PRHDT and FYEKMQ (reference sequence). The CDR3 DNA reads TGTGCCAGCAGCTTAGCCCGGCTAGCGCAAAGAGGAACAGATACGCAGTATTTT. Residues: CASSLARLAQRGTDTQYF.

The CDR3 here is CASSLQGNYGYTF. CDR3 in DNA: TGTGCCAGCAGTTTACAGGGAAACTATGGCTACACCTTC. The rearrangement joins TRBV6-5 to TRBJ1-2; D perhaps matches TRBD1 (6 bases). Germline V gives CDR1 MNHEY, CDR2 SVGAGI. Trimming shortened V by 4 bases and J by 2 bases, and 8 bases separated the two germline ends. This CDR3 region has 13 residues.

The chain couples TRBV7-2 to TRBJ1-3; 8 bases agree with TRBD1. This CDR3 spans 15 amino acids. With 3 bases clipped from V and 4 bases from J, the junction kept 5 bases outside the gene matches. Germline lookup yields CDR1 SGHTA and CDR2 FQGNSA. The CDR3 spells CASSLFSGGGNTIYF. CDR3 nucleotides: TGTGCCAGCAGCTTGTTTTCAGGGGGCGGAAACACCATATATTTT.

V gene TRBV6-5 combines with J gene TRBJ2-1; tentatively, D is TRBD1 (5 bases). The germline V gene has CDR1 MNHEY and CDR2 SVGAGI. V lost 2 bases to trimming and J lost 3 bases, with 11 bases between them. The CDR3 totals 15 residues. The CDR3 DNA reads TGTGCCAGCAGTTACGGGGCAACCCACTACAATGAGCAGTTCTTC. Its protein is CASSYGATHYNEQFF.

This clone was counted a single time. The rearrangement joins TRBV12-5 to TRBJ1-2; D remains unclear. The CDR3 sequence is 19 residues long. Germline V gene lookup returns CDR1 LGHNT and CDR2 FRNRAP. The V end lost 0 bases, the J end lost 8 bases, and 28 bases lay between the germline ends. CDR3 sequence reads: CASGLVYLGSFGAVQGYTF. In DNA, the CDR3 is TGTGCTAGTGGTTTGGTGTATCTGGGTTCGTTCGGAGCGGTTCAGGGCTACACCTTC.

The chain carries TRBV5-4 and TRBJ2-1; 9 bases fit TRBD1. V was pared by 6 bases and J by 3 bases, with 7 bases of the junction left unmatched. CDR3 length equals 15 residues. CDR1 and CDR2 (germline): SGHNT, YYREEE (reference sequence). CDR3 in amino acids: CASTPRQGGYNEQFF. The CDR3 coding sequence is TGTGCCAGCACCCCAAGACAGGGGGGCTACAATGAGCAGTTCTTC.

The rearrangement links TRBV7-3 to TRBJ2-3; TRBD1 agrees at 9 bases. The CDR3 length is 14 residues. After removal of 4 bases from V and 4 bases from J, the junction contained 3 bases not matched to a gene. CDR1 is SGHTA, CDR2 FQGTGA, per germline. The CDR3 DNA is TGTGCCAGCAGCTCGGGACAGGGATCAGATACGCAGTATTTT. Translating it yields CASSSGQGSDTQYF.

J is TRBJ1-2 and V is TRBV7-9; no clear D. V lost 1 base to trimming and J lost 6 bases, with 12 bases between them. The germline V gene encodes CDR1 SEHNR and CDR2 FQNEAQ (reference sequence). This CDR3 is built from 14 residues. This chain's CDR3 is CASSLVVRVDGYTF. Written as DNA, the CDR3 is TGTGCCAGCAGCTTAGTGGTTAGAGTGGATGGCTACACCTTC.

CDR3 protein: CASSGGTWGTNTGELFF. DNA for the CDR3: TGCGCCAGCAGCGGGGGCACCTGGGGAACGAACACCGGGGAGCTGTTTTTT. The genes are TRBV5-1 and TRBJ2-2; maybe TRBD1 (6 bases). Trimming removed 4 bases from V and 0 bases from J, with 16 bases in between. Per germline, CDR1 SGHRS and CDR2 YFSETQ. This CDR3 is 17 amino acids long. Full variable domain (outside the CDR3, taken from reference TRBV5-1 and TRBJ2-2): KAGVTQTPRYLIKTRGQQVTLSCSPISGHRSVSWYQQTPGQGLQFLFEYFSETQRNKGNFPGRFSGRQFSNSRSEMNVSTLELGDSALYLCASSGGTWGTNTGELFFGEGSRLTVL.